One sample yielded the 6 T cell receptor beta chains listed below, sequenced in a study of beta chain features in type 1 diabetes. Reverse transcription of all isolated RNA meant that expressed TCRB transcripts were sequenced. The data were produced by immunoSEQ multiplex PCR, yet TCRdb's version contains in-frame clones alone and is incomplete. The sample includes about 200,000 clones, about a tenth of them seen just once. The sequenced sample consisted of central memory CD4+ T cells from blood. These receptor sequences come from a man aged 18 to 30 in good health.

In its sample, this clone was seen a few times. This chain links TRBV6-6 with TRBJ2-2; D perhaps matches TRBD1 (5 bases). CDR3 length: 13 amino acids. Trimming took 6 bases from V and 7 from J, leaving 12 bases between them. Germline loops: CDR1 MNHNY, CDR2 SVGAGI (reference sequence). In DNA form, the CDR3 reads TGTGCCAGCAGCGAGGACATCGTCGGGGAGCTGTTTTTT. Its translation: CASSEDIVGELFF.

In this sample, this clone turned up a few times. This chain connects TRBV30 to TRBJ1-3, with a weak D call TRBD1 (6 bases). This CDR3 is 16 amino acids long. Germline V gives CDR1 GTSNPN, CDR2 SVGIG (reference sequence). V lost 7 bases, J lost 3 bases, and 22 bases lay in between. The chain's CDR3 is CAFRLDRGAYGNTIYF. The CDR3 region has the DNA TGTGCCTTCCGACTCGATAGGGGGGCTTATGGAAACACCATATATTTT.

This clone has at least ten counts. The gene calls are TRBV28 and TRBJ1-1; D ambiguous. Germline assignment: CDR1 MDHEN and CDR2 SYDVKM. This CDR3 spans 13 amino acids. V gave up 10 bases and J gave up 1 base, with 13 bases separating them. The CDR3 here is CATSPPPNTEAFF. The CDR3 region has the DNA TGTGCCACCTCCCCCCCGCCGAACACTGAAGCTTTCTTT.

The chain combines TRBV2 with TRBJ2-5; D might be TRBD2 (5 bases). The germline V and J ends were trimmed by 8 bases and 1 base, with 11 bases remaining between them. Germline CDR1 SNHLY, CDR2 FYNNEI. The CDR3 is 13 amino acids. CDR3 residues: CASVPSGQETQYF. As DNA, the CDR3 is TGTGCCAGCGTACCCAGCGGCCAAGAGACCCAGTACTTC. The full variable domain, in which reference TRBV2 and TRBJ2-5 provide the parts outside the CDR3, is EPEVTQTPSHQVTQMGQEVILRCVPISNHLYFYWYRQILGQKVEFLVSFYNNEISEKSEIFDDQFSVERPDGSNFTLKIRSTKLEDSAMYFCASVPSGQETQYFGPGTRLLVL.

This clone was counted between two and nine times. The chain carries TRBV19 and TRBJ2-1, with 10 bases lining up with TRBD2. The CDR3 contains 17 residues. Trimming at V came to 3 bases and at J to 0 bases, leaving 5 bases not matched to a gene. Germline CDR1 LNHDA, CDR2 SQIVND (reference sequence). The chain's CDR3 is CASSIRPSGSSYNEQFF. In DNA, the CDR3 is TGTGCCAGTAGTATTAGGCCTAGCGGGAGCTCCTACAATGAGCAGTTCTTC.

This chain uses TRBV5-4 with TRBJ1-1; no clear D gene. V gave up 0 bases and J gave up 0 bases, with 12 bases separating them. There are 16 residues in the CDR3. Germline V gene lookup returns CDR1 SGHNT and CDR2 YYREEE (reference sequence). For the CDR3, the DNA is TGTGCCAGCAGCTTGGGGGCCGGGTCACTGAACACTGAAGCTTTCTTT. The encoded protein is CASSLGAGSLNTEAFF.